The clone carrying this T cell receptor (beta chain) is a singleton in its sample. Only in-frame clones appear in the TCRdb table, and some are missing; sequencing was by immunoSEQ multiplex PCR. This sample yields a few hundred thousand clones, of which 70% to 90% are seen a single time; about 10% belongs to the top ten. The data belong to a study of blood T cell repertoires in COVID-19. The Seattle patients, enrolled during active infection, were followed longitudinally. V was pared by 4 bases and J by 7 bases, with 2 bases of the junction left unmatched. Germline lookup yields CDR1 SGHDN and CDR2 FVKESK. The CDR3 runs 13 residues.

This clonotype was sampled from a woman aged 30 to 39 with COVID-19, enrolled during active disease. The chain couples TRBV14 to TRBJ2-7; 12 positions agree with TRBD2. Sequenced sample: peripheral blood. CDR3 region: CASSRGLAGEQYF. The DNA of the CDR3 is TGTGCCAGCAGCCGAGGACTAGCGGGAGAGCAGTACTTC.